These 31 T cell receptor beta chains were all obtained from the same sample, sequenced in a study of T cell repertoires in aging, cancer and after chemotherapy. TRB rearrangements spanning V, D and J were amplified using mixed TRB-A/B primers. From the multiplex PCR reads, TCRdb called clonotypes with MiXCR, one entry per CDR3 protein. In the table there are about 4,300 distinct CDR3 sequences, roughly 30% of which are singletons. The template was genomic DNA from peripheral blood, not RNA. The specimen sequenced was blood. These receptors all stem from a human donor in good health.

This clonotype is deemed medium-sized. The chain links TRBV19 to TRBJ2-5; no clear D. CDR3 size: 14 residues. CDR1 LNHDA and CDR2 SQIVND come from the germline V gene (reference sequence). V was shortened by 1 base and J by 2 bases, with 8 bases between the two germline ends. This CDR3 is CASSIVSAQETQYF. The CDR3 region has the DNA TGTGCCAGTAGTATAGTTTCGGCTCAAGAGACCCAGTACTTC.

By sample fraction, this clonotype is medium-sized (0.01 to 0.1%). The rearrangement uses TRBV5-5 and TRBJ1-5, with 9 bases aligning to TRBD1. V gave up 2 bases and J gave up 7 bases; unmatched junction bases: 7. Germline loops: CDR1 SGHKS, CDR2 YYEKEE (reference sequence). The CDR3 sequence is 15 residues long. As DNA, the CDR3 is TGTGCCAGCAGCTTACAGGGGGCGCTGGGACAGCCCCAGCATTTT. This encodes CASSLQGALGQPQHF. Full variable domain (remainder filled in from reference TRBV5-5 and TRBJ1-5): DAGVTQSPTHLIKTRGQQVTLRCSPISGHKSVSWYQQVLGQGPQFIFQYYEKEERGRGNFPDRFSARQFPNYSSELNVNALLLGDSALYLCASSLQGALGQPQHFGDGTRLSIL.

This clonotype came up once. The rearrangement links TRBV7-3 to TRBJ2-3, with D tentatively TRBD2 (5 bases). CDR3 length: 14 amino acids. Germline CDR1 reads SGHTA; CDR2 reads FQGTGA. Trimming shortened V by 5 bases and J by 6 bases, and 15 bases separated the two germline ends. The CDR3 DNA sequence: TGTGCCAGCAGCCCACCGGGCGGGTTGGATACGCAGTATTTT. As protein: CASSPPGGLDTQYF.

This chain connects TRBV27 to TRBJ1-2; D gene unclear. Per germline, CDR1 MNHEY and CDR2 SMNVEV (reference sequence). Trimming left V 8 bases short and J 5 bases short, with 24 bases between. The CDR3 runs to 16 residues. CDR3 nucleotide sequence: TGTGCCAGCCCATTCTACGGGGTCCTTAAACTGTATGGCTACACCTTC. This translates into CASPFYGVLKLYGYTF.

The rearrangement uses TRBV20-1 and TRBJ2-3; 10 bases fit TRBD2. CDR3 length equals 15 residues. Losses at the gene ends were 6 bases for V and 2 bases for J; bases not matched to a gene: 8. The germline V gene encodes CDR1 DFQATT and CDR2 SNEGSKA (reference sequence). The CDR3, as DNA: TGCAGTGCGACACTAGCGGGGCGTTCCACAGATACGCAGTATTTT. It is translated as CSATLAGRSTDTQYF.

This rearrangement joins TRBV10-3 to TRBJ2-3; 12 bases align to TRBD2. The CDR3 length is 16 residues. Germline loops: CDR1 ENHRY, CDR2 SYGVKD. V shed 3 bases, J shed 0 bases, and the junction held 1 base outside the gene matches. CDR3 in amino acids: CAISEGLAGSTDTQYF. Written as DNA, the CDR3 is TGTGCCATCAGTGAAGGACTAGCGGGGAGCACAGATACGCAGTATTTT.

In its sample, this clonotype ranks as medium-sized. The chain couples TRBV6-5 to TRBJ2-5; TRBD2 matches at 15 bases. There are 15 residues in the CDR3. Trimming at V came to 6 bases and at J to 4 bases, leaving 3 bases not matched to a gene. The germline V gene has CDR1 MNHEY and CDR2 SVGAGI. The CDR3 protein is CASRQGLAGGETQYF. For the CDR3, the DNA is TGTGCCAGCAGGCAGGGACTAGCGGGAGGAGAGACCCAGTACTTC.

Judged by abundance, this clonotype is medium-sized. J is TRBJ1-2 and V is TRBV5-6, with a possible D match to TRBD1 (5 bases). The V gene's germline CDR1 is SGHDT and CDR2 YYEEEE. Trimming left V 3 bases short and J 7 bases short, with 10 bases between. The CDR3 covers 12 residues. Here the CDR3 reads CASSSGTFGYTF. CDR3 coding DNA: TGTGCCAGCAGCTCGGGGACTTTTGGCTACACCTTC.

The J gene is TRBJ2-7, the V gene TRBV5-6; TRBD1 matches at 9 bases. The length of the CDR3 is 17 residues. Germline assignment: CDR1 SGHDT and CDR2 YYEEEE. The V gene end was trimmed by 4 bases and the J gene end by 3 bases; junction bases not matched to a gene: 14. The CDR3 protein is CASSPPTGTGLYYEQYF. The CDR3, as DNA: TGTGCCAGCAGCCCTCCGACCGGGACAGGGCTTTACTACGAGCAGTACTTC.

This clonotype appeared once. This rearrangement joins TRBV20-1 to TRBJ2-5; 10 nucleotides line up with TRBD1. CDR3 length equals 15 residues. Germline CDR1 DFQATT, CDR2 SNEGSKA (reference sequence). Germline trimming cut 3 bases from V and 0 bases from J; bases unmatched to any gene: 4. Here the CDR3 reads CSASPGQGYQETQYF. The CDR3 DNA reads TGCAGTGCTAGCCCGGGACAGGGGTACCAAGAGACCCAGTACTTC.

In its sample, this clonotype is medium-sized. The chain's CDR3 is CASSLGGGDTDTQYF. In DNA, the CDR3 is TGTGCCAGTAGTCTAGGGGGGGGAGACACAGATACGCAGTATTTT. The rearrangement uses TRBV19 and TRBJ2-3, with D tentatively TRBD2 (7 bases). Trimming took 5 bases from V and 2 from J, leaving 14 bases between them. The CDR3 spans 15 residues. Per the germline V gene, CDR1 is LNHDA and CDR2 is SQIVND (reference sequence).

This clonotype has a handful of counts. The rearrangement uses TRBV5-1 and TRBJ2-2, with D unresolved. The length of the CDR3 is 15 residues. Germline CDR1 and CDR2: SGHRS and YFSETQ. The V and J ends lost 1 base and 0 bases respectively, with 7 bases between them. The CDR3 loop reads CASSLIRANTGELFF. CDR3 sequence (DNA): TGCGCCAGCAGCTTGATCCGGGCGAACACCGGGGAGCTGTTTTTT.

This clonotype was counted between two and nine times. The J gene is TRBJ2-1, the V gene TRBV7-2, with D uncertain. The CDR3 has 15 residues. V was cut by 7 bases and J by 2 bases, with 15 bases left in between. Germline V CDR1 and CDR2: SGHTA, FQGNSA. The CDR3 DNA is TGTGCCAGCACCCGGTGGGGTAACACCTACAATGAGCAGTTCTTC. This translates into CASTRWGNTYNEQFF.

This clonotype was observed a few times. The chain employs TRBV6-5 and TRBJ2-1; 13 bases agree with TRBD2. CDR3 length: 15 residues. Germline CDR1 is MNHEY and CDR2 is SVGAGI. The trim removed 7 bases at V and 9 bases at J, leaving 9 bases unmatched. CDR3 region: CASTPITSGGGEQFF. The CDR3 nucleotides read TGTGCCAGCACCCCGATAACTAGCGGGGGGGGTGAGCAGTTCTTC.

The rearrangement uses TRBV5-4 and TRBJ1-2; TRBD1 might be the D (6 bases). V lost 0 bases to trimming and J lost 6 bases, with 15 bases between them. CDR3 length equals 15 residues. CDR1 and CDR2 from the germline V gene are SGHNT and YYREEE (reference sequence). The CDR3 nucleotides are TGTGCCAGCAGCTTGGGTGGGGGCCGGGGTGATGGCTACACCTTC. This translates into CASSLGGGRGDGYTF.

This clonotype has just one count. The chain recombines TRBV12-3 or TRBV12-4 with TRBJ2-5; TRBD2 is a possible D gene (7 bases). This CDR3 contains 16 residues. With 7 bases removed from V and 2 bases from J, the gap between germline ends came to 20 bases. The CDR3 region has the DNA TGTGCCAGCACTCGTCCACAACAGGGAGGGCAAGAGACCCAGTACTTC. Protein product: CASTRPQQGGQETQYF.

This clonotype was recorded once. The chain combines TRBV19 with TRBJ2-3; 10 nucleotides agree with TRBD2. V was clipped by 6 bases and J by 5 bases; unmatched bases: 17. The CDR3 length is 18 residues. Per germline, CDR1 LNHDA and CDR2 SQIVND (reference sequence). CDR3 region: CASSSSWLAGVRKDTQYF. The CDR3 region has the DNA TGTGCCAGTAGCAGTAGCTGGCTAGCGGGAGTACGTAAAGATACGCAGTATTTT. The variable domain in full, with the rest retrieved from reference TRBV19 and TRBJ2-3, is DGGITQSPKYLFRKEGQNVTLSCEQNLNHDAMYWYRQDPGQGLRLIYYSQIVNDFQKGDIAEGYSVSREKKESFPLTVTSAQKNPTAFYLCASSSSWLAGVRKDTQYFGPGTRLTVL.

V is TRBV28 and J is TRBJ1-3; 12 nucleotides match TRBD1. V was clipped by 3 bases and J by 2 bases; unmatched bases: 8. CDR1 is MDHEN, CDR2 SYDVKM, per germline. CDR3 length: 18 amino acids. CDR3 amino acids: CASSLGGGQGAPGNTIYF. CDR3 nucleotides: TGTGCCAGCAGTTTGGGAGGGGGACAGGGGGCGCCTGGAAACACCATATATTTT.

DNA for the CDR3: TGTGCCAGCAGCCCGCAGACAGGGGGTTATGGCTACACCTTC. Its protein is CASSPQTGGYGYTF. This chain links TRBV7-9 with TRBJ1-2, with 9 positions matching TRBD1. Looked up from germline, CDR1 is SEHNR and CDR2 is FQNEAQ (reference sequence). The V gene end was trimmed by 5 bases and the J gene end by 5 bases; junction bases not matched to a gene: 6. The CDR3 spans 14 residues.

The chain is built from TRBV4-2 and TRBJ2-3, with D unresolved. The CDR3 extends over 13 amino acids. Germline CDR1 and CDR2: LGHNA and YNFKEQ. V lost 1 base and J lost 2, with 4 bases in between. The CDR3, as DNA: TGTGCCAGCAGCCAAGTTGACACAGATACGCAGTATTTT. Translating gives CASSQVDTDTQYF.

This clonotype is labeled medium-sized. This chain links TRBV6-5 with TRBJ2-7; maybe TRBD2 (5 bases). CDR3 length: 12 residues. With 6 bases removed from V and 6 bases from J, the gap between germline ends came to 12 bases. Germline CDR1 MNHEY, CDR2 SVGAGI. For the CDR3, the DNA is TGTGCCAGCAGGACCGGGGAGCTCGAGCAGTACTTC. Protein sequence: CASRTGELEQYF.

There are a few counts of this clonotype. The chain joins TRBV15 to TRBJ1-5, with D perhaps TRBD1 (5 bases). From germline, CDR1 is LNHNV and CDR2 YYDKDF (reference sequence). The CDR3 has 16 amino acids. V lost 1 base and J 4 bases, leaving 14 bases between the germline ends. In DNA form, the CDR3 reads TGTGCCACCAGCAGAGTCAATGGGGGGAAAAATCAGCCCCAGCATTTT. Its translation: CATSRVNGGKNQPQHF.

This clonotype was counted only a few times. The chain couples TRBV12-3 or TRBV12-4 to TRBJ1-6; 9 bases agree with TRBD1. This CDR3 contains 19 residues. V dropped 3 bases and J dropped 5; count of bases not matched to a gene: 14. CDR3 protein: CASSLVGQGHLVDNSPLHF. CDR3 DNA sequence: TGTGCCAGCAGTTTGGTAGGACAGGGGCACCTCGTGGATAATTCACCCCTCCACTTT.

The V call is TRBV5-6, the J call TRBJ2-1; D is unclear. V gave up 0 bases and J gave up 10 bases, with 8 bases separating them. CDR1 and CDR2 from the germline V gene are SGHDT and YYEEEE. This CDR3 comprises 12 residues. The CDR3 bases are TGTGCCAGCAGCTTGGGAAGTAGAGAGCAGTTCTTC. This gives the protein CASSLGSREQFF.

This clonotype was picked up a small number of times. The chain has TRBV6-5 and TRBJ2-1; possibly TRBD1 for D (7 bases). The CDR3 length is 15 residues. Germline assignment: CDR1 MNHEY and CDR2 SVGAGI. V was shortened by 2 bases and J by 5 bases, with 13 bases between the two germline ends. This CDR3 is CASSYGGTADNEQFF. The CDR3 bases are TGTGCCAGCAGTTACGGGGGGACAGCAGACAATGAGCAGTTCTTC.

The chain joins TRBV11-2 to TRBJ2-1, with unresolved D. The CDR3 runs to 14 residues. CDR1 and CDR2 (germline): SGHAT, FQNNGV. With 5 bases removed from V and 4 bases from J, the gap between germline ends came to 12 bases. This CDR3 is CASSPLSAYNEQFF. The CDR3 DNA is TGTGCCAGCAGCCCCTTGTCCGCTTACAATGAGCAGTTCTTC.

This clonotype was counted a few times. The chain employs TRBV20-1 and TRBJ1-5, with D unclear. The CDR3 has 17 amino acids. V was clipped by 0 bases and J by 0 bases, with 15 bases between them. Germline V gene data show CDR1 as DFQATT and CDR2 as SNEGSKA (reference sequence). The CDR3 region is CSAREFQEVYSNQPQHF. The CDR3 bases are TGCAGTGCTAGAGAGTTTCAGGAAGTTTATAGCAATCAGCCCCAGCATTTT.

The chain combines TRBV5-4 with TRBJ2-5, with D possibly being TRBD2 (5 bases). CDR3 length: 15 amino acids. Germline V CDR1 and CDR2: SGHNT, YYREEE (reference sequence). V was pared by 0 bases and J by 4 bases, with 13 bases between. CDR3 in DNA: TGTGCCAGCAGCTTGGGAGGGTCTATGGGAGAGACCCAGTACTTC. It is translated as CASSLGGSMGETQYF.

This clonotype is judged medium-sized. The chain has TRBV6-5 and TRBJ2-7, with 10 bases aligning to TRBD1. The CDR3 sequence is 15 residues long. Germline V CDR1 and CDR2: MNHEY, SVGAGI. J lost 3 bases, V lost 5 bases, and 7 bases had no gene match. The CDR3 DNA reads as TGTGCCAGCAGTATTTACGGGACAGGGGACTACGAGCAGTACTTC. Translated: CASSIYGTGDYEQYF.

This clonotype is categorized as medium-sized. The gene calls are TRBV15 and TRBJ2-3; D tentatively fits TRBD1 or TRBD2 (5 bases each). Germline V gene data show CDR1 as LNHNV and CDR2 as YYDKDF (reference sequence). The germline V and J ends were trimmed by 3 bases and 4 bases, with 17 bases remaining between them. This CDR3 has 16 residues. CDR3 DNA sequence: TGTGCCACCAGCAGTCTAGAGGGGAGAAGTGCAGATACGCAGTATTTT. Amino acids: CATSSLEGRSADTQYF.

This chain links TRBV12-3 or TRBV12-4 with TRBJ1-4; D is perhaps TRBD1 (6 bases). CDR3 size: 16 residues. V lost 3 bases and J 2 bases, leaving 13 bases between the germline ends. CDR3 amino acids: CASSLGSGVTNEKLFF. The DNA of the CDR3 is TGTGCCAGCAGTTTGGGATCAGGGGTGACTAATGAAAAACTGTTTTTT.